Below are 16 T cell receptor beta chains sequenced from a single sample in a study of early T cells in non-severe SARS-CoV-2 infection. Each CDR3 protein gets one entry after TCRdb re-called the 5' RACE reads with MiXCR. The data contain under 50,000 distinct CDR3 sequences, roughly 5.9% of them singletons. Specimen: whole blood. These receptors came from an adult who was a healthcare worker with PCR-confirmed SARS-CoV-2 infection or an uninfected control (not recorded which).

The rearrangement links TRBV6-1 to TRBJ2-5; D is undetermined. The CDR3 loop spans 13 amino acids. The V end lost 5 bases, the J end lost 3 bases, and 10 bases lay between the germline ends. CDR1 and CDR2 from the germline V gene are MNHNS and SASEGT. The CDR3 loop is CASSHGPEETQYF. The DNA for the CDR3 is TGTGCCAGCAGTCACGGACCTGAAGAGACCCAGTACTTC.

This clonotype was seen ten or more times. This chain links TRBV19 with TRBJ2-7; 8 bases map to TRBD1. Trimming cost V 7 bases and J 4 bases; bases outside gene matches: 9. Germline CDR1 is LNHDA and CDR2 is SQIVND (reference sequence). This CDR3 spans 14 amino acids. The CDR3 DNA follows: TGTGCCAGTAAAGGGCAGGGGGCGCGATACGAGCAGTACTTC. Amino acids: CASKGQGARYEQYF.

Many counts were recorded for this clonotype. In DNA, the CDR3 is TGTGCCAGCAGTTTTAAGGAGACCCAGTACTTC. Translating it yields CASSFKETQYF. The V call is TRBV12-3 or TRBV12-4, the J call TRBJ2-5; D is unclear. V lost 3 bases and J 5 bases, leaving 4 bases between the germline ends. CDR3 length: 11 residues.

In its sample, this clonotype was seen many times. J is TRBJ2-1 and V is TRBV7-2, with TRBD2 identical over 14 bases. V was clipped by 4 bases and J by 3 bases; unmatched bases: 14. Germline lookup yields CDR1 SGHTA and CDR2 FQGNSA. The CDR3 covers 20 residues. CDR3: CASSSLSGTSGGWGYNEQFF. CDR3 DNA sequence: TGTGCCAGCAGCTCATTATCCGGGACTAGCGGGGGATGGGGCTACAATGAGCAGTTCTTC.

This clonotype was seen many times. The V call is TRBV20-1, the J call TRBJ1-2; TRBD1 might be the D (5 bases). Between the trimmed V and J ends, which lost 6 bases and 6 bases, there was a span of 17 bases. The CDR3 covers 13 residues. Germline CDR1 reads DFQATT; CDR2 reads SNEGSKA (reference sequence). Here the CDR3 DNA reads TGCAGTGCCCCACCCTCTTTGGGGGATGGCTACACCTTC. Protein product: CSAPPSLGDGYTF.

This clonotype has a count of ten or more. The chain couples TRBV13 to TRBJ2-6, with 11 bases matching TRBD2. This CDR3 contains 18 residues. The ends lost 0 bases at V and 4 bases at J; junction bases unmatched: 5. Germline-derived CDR1 and CDR2 are PRHDT and FYEKMQ (reference sequence). Here the CDR3 reads CASSLGLAGGVGANVLTF. CDR3 bases: TGTGCCAGCAGCTTAGGCCTAGCGGGAGGCGTGGGGGCCAACGTCCTGACTTTC.

This clonotype was picked up a small number of times. The rearrangement links TRBV7-2 to TRBJ2-7; no clear D. Germline V gives CDR1 SGHTA, CDR2 FQGNSA. There are 14 residues in the CDR3. V lost 4 bases and J 1 base, leaving 11 bases between the germline ends. The CDR3 nucleotides are TGTGCCAGCAGCTCGGGCTTACCATCCTACGAGCAGTACTTC. It encodes CASSSGLPSYEQYF.

The chain employs TRBV9 and TRBJ1-6, with D possibly matching TRBD1 (5 bases). This CDR3 spans 15 amino acids. V was pared by 0 bases and J by 4 bases, with 8 bases between. Germline V gene lookup returns CDR1 SGDLS and CDR2 YYNGEE. The CDR3 is CASSVEDSYNSPLHF. In DNA form, the CDR3 reads TGTGCCAGCAGCGTAGAAGACAGTTATAATTCACCCCTCCACTTT.

At least ten counts were recorded for this clonotype. The rearrangement uses TRBV29-1 and TRBJ2-1; maybe TRBD2 (5 bases). This CDR3 is 11 amino acids long. V was shortened by 3 bases and J by 10 bases, with 10 bases between the two germline ends. The V gene's germline CDR1 is SQVTM and CDR2 ANQGSEA. The CDR3 DNA reads TGCAGCGTTGAGTTGGAGGAGGAGCAGTTCTTC. This encodes CSVELEEEQFF.

This clonotype was seen many times. The chain employs TRBV11-3 and TRBJ2-1, with 8 bases fitting TRBD2. Germline V CDR1 and CDR2: SGHNT, YENEEA. This CDR3 is 15 amino acids long. Trimming cost V 3 bases and J 9 bases; bases outside gene matches: 10. CDR3 DNA: TGTGCCAGCAGCTTCGGGAGCGGGAGTATCGGTGAGCAGTTCTTC. It is translated as CASSFGSGSIGEQFF.

The V call is TRBV12-3 or TRBV12-4, the J call TRBJ2-1; TRBD2 matches 11 bases. The CDR3 totals 15 residues. Trimming cost V 5 bases and J 9 bases; bases outside gene matches: 9. The CDR3 reads CASSTHSGGASEQFF. The CDR3 DNA reads as TGTGCCAGCAGTACCCATAGCGGGGGGGCCTCTGAGCAGTTCTTC.

The chain joins TRBV24-1 to TRBJ2-1; 10 bases agree with TRBD2. V shed 7 bases, J shed 7 bases, and the junction held 3 bases outside the gene matches. The CDR3 runs 13 residues. Per germline, CDR1 KGHDR and CDR2 SFDVKD. CDR3 amino acids: CATSRAGGNEQFF. In DNA form, the CDR3 reads TGTGCCACCAGCCGAGCGGGGGGGAATGAGCAGTTCTTC.

This clonotype was picked up a small number of times. The chain combines TRBV10-3 with TRBJ2-7, with D unclear. Germline V CDR1 and CDR2: ENHRY, SYGVKD. Trimming removed 4 bases at V and 7 bases at J, with 11 bases between. This CDR3 comprises 12 residues. The CDR3 nucleotides read TGTGCCATCAGTGCCGAGGCGGCGGAGCAGTACTTC. It translates to CAISAEAAEQYF.

At least ten counts were recorded for this clonotype. The CDR3 bases are TGTGCCAGCAGTGAACTGACAGGGGACCAGCCCCAGCATTTT. Amino acid sequence: CASSELTGDQPQHF. J is TRBJ1-5 and V is TRBV6-9, with 8 bases identical to TRBD1. Germline CDR1 is MNHGY and CDR2 is SVAAGI. This CDR3 spans 14 amino acids. V dropped 5 bases and J dropped 7; count of bases not matched to a gene: 7.

This clonotype was counted ten times or more. The rearrangement links TRBV10-3 to TRBJ1-1; D perhaps matches TRBD1 (5 bases). This CDR3 has 17 amino acids. V was pared by 3 bases and J by 5 bases, with 22 bases between. CDR1 and CDR2 from the germline V gene are ENHRY and SYGVKD. The CDR3 here is CAISDSRGAGVWTEAFF. The CDR3 DNA reads as TGTGCCATCAGTGACAGTAGAGGGGCAGGCGTATGGACTGAAGCTTTCTTT.

This clonotype showed up many times. The chain is built from TRBV12-3 or TRBV12-4 and TRBJ2-5; 7 positions agree with TRBD1. Trimming cost V 1 base and J 5 bases; bases outside gene matches: 7. This CDR3 is 15 amino acids long. The CDR3 region has the DNA TGTGCCAGCAGTTTAGACAGGGGCGCGGTGGAGACCCAGTACTTC. Residues: CASSLDRGAVETQYF.